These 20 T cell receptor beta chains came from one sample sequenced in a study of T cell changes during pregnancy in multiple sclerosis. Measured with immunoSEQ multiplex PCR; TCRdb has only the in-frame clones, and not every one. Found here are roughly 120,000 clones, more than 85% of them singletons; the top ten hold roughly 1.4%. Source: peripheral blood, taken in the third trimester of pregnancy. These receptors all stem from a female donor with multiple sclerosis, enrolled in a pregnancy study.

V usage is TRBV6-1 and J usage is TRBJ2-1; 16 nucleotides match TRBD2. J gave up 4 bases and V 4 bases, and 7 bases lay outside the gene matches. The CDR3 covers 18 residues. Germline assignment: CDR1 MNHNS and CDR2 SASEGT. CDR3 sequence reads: CASSGGLAGGRLYNEQFF. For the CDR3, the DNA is TGTGCCAGCAGTGGGGGACTAGCGGGGGGGCGGTTGTACAATGAGCAGTTCTTC.

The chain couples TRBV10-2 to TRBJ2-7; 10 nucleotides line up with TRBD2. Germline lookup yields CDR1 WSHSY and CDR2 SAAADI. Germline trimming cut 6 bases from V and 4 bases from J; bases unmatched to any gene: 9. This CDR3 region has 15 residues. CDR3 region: CASRSGRGPRYEQYF. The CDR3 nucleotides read TGCGCCAGCAGGAGCGGGAGGGGTCCCCGGTACGAGCAGTACTTC.

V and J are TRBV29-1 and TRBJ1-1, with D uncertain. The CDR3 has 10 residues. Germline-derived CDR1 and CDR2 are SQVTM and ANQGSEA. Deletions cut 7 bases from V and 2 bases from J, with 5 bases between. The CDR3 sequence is CSASNTEAFF. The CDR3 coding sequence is TGCAGCGCGAGCAACACTGAAGCTTTCTTT.

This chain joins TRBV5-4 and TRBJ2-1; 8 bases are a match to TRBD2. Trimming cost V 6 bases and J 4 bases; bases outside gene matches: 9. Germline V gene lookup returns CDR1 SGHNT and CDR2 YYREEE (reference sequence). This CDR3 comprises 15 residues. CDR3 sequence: CASTLLGGRYNEQFF. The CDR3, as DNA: TGTGCCAGCACCCTCTTGGGCGGGAGGTACAATGAGCAGTTCTTC.

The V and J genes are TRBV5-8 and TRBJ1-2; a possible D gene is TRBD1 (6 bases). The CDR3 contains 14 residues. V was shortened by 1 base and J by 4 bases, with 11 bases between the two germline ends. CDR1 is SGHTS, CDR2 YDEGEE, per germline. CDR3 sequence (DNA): TGTGCCAGCAGCTTGAGGACAGAGGGCTATGGCTACACCTTC. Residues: CASSLRTEGYGYTF.

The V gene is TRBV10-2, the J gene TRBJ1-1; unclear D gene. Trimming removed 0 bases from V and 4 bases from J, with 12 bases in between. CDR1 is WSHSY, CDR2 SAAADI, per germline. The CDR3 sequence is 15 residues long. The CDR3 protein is CASSESRGWPTEAFF. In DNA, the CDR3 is TGCGCCAGCAGTGAGTCGAGAGGATGGCCCACTGAAGCTTTCTTT.

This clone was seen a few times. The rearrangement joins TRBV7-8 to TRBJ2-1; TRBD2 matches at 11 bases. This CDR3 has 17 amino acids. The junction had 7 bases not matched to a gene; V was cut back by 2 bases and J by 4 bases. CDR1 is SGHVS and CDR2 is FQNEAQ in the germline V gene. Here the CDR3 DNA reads TGTGCCAGCAGCTTACCCCTAAGACTAGCGGGGTACAATGAGCAGTTCTTC. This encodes CASSLPLRLAGYNEQFF.

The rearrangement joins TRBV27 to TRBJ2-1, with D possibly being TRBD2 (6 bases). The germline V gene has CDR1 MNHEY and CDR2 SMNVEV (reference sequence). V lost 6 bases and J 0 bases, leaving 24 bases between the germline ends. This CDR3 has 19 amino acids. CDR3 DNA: TGTGCCAGCAGCTCCGGGACTTCGGCCCGACCGAGCTCCTACAATGAGCAGTTCTTC. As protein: CASSSGTSARPSSYNEQFF.

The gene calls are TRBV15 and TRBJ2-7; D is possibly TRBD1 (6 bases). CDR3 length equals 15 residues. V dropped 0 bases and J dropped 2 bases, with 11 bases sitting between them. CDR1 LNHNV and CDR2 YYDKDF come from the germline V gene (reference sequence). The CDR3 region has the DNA TGTGCCACCAGCAGAGATAGGGGACAAGCCTACGAGCAGTACTTC. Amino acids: CATSRDRGQAYEQYF.

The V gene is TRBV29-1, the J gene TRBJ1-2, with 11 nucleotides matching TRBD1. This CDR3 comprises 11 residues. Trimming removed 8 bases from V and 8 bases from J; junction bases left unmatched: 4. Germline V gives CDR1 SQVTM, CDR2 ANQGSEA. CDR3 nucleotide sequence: TGCAGCTCGGGACAGGGGGACGGCTACACCTTC. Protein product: CSSGQGDGYTF.

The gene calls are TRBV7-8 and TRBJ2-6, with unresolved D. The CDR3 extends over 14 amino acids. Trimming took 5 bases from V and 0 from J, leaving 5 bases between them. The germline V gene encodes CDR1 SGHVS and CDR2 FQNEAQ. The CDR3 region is CASSLNSGANVLTF. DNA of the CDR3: TGTGCCAGCAGCCTTAACTCTGGGGCCAACGTCCTGACTTTC.

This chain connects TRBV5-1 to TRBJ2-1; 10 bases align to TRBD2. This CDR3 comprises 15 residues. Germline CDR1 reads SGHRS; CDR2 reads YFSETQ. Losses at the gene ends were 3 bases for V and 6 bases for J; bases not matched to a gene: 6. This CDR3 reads CASSSSGRRINEQFF. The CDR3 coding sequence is TGCGCCAGCAGCTCTAGCGGGAGACGGATCAATGAGCAGTTCTTC.

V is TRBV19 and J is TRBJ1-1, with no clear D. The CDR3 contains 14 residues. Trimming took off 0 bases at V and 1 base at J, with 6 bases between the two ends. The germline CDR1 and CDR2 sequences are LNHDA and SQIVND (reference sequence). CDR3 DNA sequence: TGTGCCAGTAGTATAGAACGGTCGAACACTGAAGCTTTCTTT. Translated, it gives CASSIERSNTEAFF.

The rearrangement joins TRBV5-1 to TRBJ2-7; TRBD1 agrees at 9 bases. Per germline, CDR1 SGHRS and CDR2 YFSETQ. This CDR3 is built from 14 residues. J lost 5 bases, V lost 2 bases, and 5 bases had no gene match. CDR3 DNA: TGCGCCAGCAGCTTCAATACAGGGGGCGACGAGCAGTACTTC. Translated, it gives CASSFNTGGDEQYF. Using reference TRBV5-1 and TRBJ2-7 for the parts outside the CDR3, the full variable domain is KAGVTQTPRYLIKTRGQQVTLSCSPISGHRSVSWYQQTPGQGLQFLFEYFSETQRNKGNFPGRFSGRQFSNSRSEMNVSTLELGDSALYLCASSFNTGGDEQYFGPGTRLTVT.

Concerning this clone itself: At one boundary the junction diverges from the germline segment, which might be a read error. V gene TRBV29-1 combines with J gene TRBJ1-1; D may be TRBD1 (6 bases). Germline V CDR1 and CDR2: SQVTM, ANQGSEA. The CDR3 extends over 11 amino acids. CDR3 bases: TGCAGCGTTGAGGATTGGGGGCCCAGACTCTTT. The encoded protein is CSVEDWGPRLF.

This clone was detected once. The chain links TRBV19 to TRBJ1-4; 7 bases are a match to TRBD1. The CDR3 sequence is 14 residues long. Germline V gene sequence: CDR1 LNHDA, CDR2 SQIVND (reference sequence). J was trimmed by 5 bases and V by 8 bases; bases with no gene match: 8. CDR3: CASAQGTMNEKLFF. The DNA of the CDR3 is TGTGCCAGTGCACAGGGGACGATGAATGAAAAACTGTTTTTT.

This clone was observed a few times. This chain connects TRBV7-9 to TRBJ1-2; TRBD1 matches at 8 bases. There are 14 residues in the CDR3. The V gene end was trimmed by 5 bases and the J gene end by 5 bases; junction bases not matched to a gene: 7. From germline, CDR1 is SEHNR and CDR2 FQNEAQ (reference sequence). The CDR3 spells CASSPGQGAYGYTF. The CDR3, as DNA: TGTGCCAGCAGCCCCGGGCAGGGGGCGTATGGCTACACCTTC. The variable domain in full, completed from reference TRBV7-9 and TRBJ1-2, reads DTGVSQNPRHKITKRGQNVTFRCDPISEHNRLYWYRQTLGQGPEFLTYFQNEAQLEKSRLLSDRFSAERPKGSFSTLEIQRTEQGDSAMYLCASSPGQGAYGYTFGSGTRLTVV.

DNA of the CDR3: TGCAGCGCCAGAACCACAGGGGGGGACTATGGCTACACCTTC. Residues: CSARTTGGDYGYTF. The genes are TRBV29-1 and TRBJ1-2, with TRBD1 matching over 8 bases. Germline V gene data show CDR1 as SQVTM and CDR2 as ANQGSEA. J gave up 3 bases and V 7 bases, and 10 bases lay outside the gene matches. The CDR3 has 14 amino acids.

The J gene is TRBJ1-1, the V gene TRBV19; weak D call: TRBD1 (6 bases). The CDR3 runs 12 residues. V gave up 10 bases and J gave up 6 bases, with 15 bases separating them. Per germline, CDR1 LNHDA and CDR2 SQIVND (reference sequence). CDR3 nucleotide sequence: TGTGCCACCTCGACAGGAACGGCTGAAGCTTTCTTT. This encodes CATSTGTAEAFF.

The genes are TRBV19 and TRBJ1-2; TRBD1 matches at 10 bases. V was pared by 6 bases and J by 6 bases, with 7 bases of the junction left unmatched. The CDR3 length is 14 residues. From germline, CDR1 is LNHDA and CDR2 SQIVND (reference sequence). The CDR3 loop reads CASSRQGAQDGYTF. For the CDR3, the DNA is TGTGCCAGTAGCAGACAGGGGGCGCAGGATGGCTACACCTTC.